This T cell receptor beta chain was sequenced for a study of blood T cell repertoires in COVID-19. The protocol was immunoSEQ multiplex PCR, while the TCRdb copy is restricted to in-frame clones and leaves out a portion. The sample shows roughly 430,000 clones, 70% to 90% of them seen only once. This CDR3 is 14 amino acids long. With 4 bases removed from V and 3 bases from J, the gap between germline ends came to 11 bases. Germline CDR1 and CDR2: LNHNV and YYDKDF (reference sequence). This sequence originates from a woman aged 18-29 years who had been exposed to COVID-19. The sample taken for sequencing was PBMCs or T cells enriched from blood (not recorded which). V usage is TRBV15 and J usage is TRBJ2-3; D possibly corresponds to TRBD2 (6 bases). In nucleotides, the CDR3 is TGTGCCACCAGCAAGGAGGGCCGGACAGATACGCAGTATTTT. It specifies CATSKEGRTDTQYF.